A single sample gave rise to the 5 T cell receptor beta chains below, sequenced in a study of blood T cell repertoires in COVID-19. Measured with immunoSEQ multiplex PCR; TCRdb has only the in-frame clones, and not every one. Of 85,000 to 100,000 clones listed, about 86% are singletons. Sequenced sample: peripheral blood. These receptors came from a woman between 55 and 75 years old in a cohort sampled during active or convalescent COVID-19.

The chain carries TRBV7-9 and TRBJ1-5; D unclear. The CDR3 runs to 15 residues. Germline CDR1 and CDR2: SEHNR and FQNEAQ (reference sequence). Between the trimmed V and J ends, which lost 5 bases and 4 bases, there was a span of 15 bases. CDR3 in amino acids: CASSPPGDRNQPQHF. The DNA of the CDR3 is TGTGCCAGCAGCCCCCCGGGAGATCGTAATCAGCCCCAGCATTTT.

The chain is built from TRBV10-2 and TRBJ1-3, with D perhaps matching TRBD1 (5 bases). V was pared by 2 bases and J by 0 bases, with 8 bases between. Germline assignment: CDR1 WSHSY and CDR2 SAAADI. The CDR3 spans 15 residues. The CDR3 region is CASSEQGSSGNTIYF. In DNA form, the CDR3 reads TGCGCCAGCAGTGAGCAGGGATCCTCTGGAAACACCATATATTTT.

V is TRBV7-2 and J is TRBJ2-7, with 7 bases that match TRBD1. V lost 5 bases and J lost 7; bases outside the gene matches: 5. Per germline, CDR1 SGHTA and CDR2 FQGNSA. The CDR3 loop spans 12 amino acids. CDR3 bases: TGTGCCAGCAGCCGAACAGGGGTGGAGCAGTACTTC. It encodes CASSRTGVEQYF.

CDR3 nucleotides: TGTGCCAGCAGCTTAGCCGGGGGGAGCACTGAAGCTTTCTTT. The encoded protein is CASSLAGGSTEAFF. This rearrangement joins TRBV7-9 to TRBJ1-1; the D gene is possibly TRBD1 (5 bases). The CDR3 runs to 14 residues. The germline V gene has CDR1 SEHNR and CDR2 FQNEAQ (reference sequence). V lost 0 bases and J 4 bases, leaving 9 bases between the germline ends.

A few counts support this clone. The J gene is TRBJ2-7, the V gene TRBV5-5, with TRBD1 matching 9 bases. Germline CDR1 reads SGHKS; CDR2 reads YYEKEE (reference sequence). The CDR3 loop spans 14 amino acids. V dropped 4 bases and J dropped 5; count of bases not matched to a gene: 7. In DNA form, the CDR3 reads TGTGCCAGCAGCGAACAGGGGGCAGGAGACGAGCAGTACTTC. Protein product: CASSEQGAGDEQYF. The full variable domain, with the rest looked up from reference TRBV5-5 and TRBJ2-7, is DAGVTQSPTHLIKTRGQQVTLRCSPISGHKSVSWYQQVLGQGPQFIFQYYEKEERGRGNFPDRFSARQFPNYSSELNVNALLLGDSALYLCASSEQGAGDEQYFGPGTRLTVT.